The 30 T cell receptor beta chains presented below share a single source sample, sequenced in a study of tumor and adjacent non-tumor tissue in lung cancer. No cell sorting was done before RNA was extracted from the tissue. More than 3 cm separated this lung sample from the edge of the tumor. The library came from three nested PCR rounds adapted from ARM-PCR protocols. TCRdb re-called the multiplex PCR reads through MiXCR, storing one row per CDR3 protein. This sample yields approximately 100,000 distinct CDR3 sequences, of which about 62% are seen a single time; roughly 19% belongs to the top ten. Sequencing used distant non-tumor lung tissue. These receptors all come from a man aged 25-45 years with non-small cell lung cancer.

The chain has TRBV5-1 and TRBJ2-5; possibly TRBD2 for D (6 bases). Trimming removed 3 bases at V and 4 bases at J, with 13 bases between. Germline lookup yields CDR1 SGHRS and CDR2 YFSETQ. The CDR3 sequence is 14 residues long. CDR3 region: CASSSGGVRETQYF. The CDR3 DNA sequence: TGCGCCAGCAGCTCTGGAGGGGTACGAGAGACCCAGTACTTC.

Of note for this clonotype: This may be a read error: a much more frequent sequence differs by one nucleotide. This chain joins TRBV20-1 and TRBJ2-4, with no clear D. This CDR3 region has 12 residues. Germline CDR1 DFQATT, CDR2 SNEGSKA (reference sequence). The V end lost 0 bases, the J end lost 13 bases, and 13 bases lay between the germline ends. The CDR3 sequence is CSARDQGQRQYF. In nucleotides, the CDR3 is TGCAGTGCTAGAGATCAAGGGCAGAGACAGTACTTC.

Comments on this clonotype: Here the CDR3 omits its conserved ending phenylalanine or tryptophan, so a read error is the likely source. Because the CDR3's place on the DNA is in doubt, the DNA is left out and the CDR3 is given as listed by TCRdb. The chain joins TRBV11-1 to TRBJ2-2; the D call TRBD1 from the table was never checked on the DNA. Germline-derived CDR1 and CDR2 are SGHAT and FQDESV (reference sequence). Ends included, the CDR3 has 15 residues. The CDR3 is CASSPSPQGTGALFC.

This clonotype was found a few times. This chain joins TRBV7-9 and TRBJ1-1, with TRBD1 matching over 8 bases. The CDR3 has 13 residues. CDR1 is SEHNR and CDR2 is FQNEAQ in the germline V gene (reference sequence). J gave up 4 bases and V 5 bases, and 3 bases lay outside the gene matches. The CDR3 sequence is CASSPRGPTEAFF. The CDR3 nucleotides read TGTGCCAGCAGCCCCAGGGGGCCCACTGAAGCTTTCTTT.

Turning to this clonotype: The conserved phenylalanine or tryptophan is not found at the CDR3 terminus, so this likely reflects a read error. J is TRBJ2-1 and V is TRBV7-9; D unresolved. Germline CDR1 and CDR2: SEHNR and FQNEAQ (reference sequence). Trimming left V 0 bases short and J 9 bases short, with 9 bases between. This CDR3 is built from 13 residues. CDR3 amino acids: CASSLAELGEQFS. The CDR3 nucleotides read TGTGCCAGCAGCTTAGCGGAGCTAGGTGAGCAGTTCTCC.

As regards this clonotype: The junction does not match germline at one end; this may be a read error. The chain couples TRBV20-1 to TRBJ1-6; 10 bases align to TRBD1. This CDR3 comprises 15 residues. The germline gives CDR1 DFQATT, CDR2 SNEGSKA (reference sequence). The CDR3 DNA sequence: TGCAGTGCTAGAGAGACAGGGGGCTTTAATCCACCCCTCCTCTTT. Translation gives CSARETGGFNPPLLF.

In regard to this clonotype: Compared with germline, one end of the junction differs, possibly owing to a read error. In nucleotides, the CDR3 is TGCGCCGGCAGCCAAGAGACTATGAATGAGCAATTCTTC. Amino acids: CAGSQETMNEQFF. The rearrangement links TRBV4-1 to TRBJ2-1, with D possibly TRBD2 on 5 matching bases. The germline V gene has CDR1 MGHRA and CDR2 YSYEKL. The CDR3 contains 13 residues.

For this clonotype: With a much larger clone just one base away, this may be a read error. V gene TRBV20-1 combines with J gene TRBJ1-2; no reliable D call. Trimming removed 1 base from V and 8 bases from J, with 14 bases in between. The CDR3 length is 13 residues. Germline V gene sequence: CDR1 DFQATT, CDR2 SNEGSKA (reference sequence). DNA of the CDR3: TGCAGTGCTAGAGCGACGAGGGCTGGAGGCTACACCTTC. This gives the protein CSARATRAGGYTF.

Details on this clonotype: Just one base apart from a much larger clone, this may be a read error. The rearrangement joins TRBV12-3 or TRBV12-4 to TRBJ2-1, with a tentative D call TRBD1 (6 bases). The CDR3 is 13 amino acids. The CDR3 is CASRLYEGDEQLF. Written as DNA, the CDR3 is TGTGCCAGCAGACTATACGAGGGGGATGAGCAGTTGTTC.

The J gene is TRBJ2-1, the V gene TRBV20-1; 10 nucleotides line up with TRBD2. The CDR3 is 15 amino acids. After removal of 6 bases from V and 16 bases from J, the junction contained 21 bases not matched to a gene. Per the germline V gene, CDR1 is DFQATT and CDR2 is SNEGSKA (reference sequence). The CDR3 DNA reads TGCAGTGCCCTGACGGGGACTAGCGTTCTCCATGACCAATTCTTC. Translating gives CSALTGTSVLHDQFF.

As to this clonotype: Since the CDR3 does not end with the conserved phenylalanine or tryptophan, this likely comes from a read error. The DNA is left out, because the CDR3 cannot be placed on it with certainty; the CDR3 is given as TCRdb lists it. This chain uses TRBV12-3 or TRBV12-4 with TRBJ2-5; the D call in the table, TRBD2, was not verified against the DNA. The CDR3 sequence runs 16 residues, both termini included. The CDR3 reads CASSEPWSSGQETQYS.

Many counts were recorded for this clonotype. The rearrangement joins TRBV10-2 to TRBJ2-7; TRBD2 matches at 9 bases. With V trimmed by 0 bases and J by 3 bases, 0 bases remained unmatched. Looked up from germline, CDR1 is WSHSY and CDR2 is SAAADI. The CDR3 totals 14 residues. CDR3 sequence: CASSESLAGYEQYF. CDR3 coding DNA: TGCGCCAGCAGTGAGTCACTAGCGGGCTACGAGCAGTACTTC.

This clonotype was observed many times. The rearrangement uses TRBV12-3 or TRBV12-4 and TRBJ2-7, with 8 bases identical to TRBD2. V shed 2 bases and J 7 bases; nucleotides not matched to a gene: 10. The CDR3 has 15 residues. As DNA, the CDR3 is TGTGCCAGCAGTTTATTATCGGGAGGGTCTCAAGAGCAGTACTTC. Its translation is CASSLLSGGSQEQYF.

The chain employs TRBV11-2 and TRBJ2-1; 15 bases line up with TRBD2. CDR3 length equals 17 residues. The V segment lost 5 bases and the J segment 9 bases; nucleotides outside the gene matches: 11. Germline CDR1 and CDR2: SGHAT and FQNNGV. CDR3 nucleotides: TGTGCCAGCAGCACCCCCCCTGGACTAGCGGGAGGGAGTGAGCAGTTCTTC. Protein product: CASSTPPGLAGGSEQFF.

Concerning this clonotype itself: Being one base from a much bigger clone, this may be a read error. The conserved phenylalanine or tryptophan is not found at the CDR3 terminus, so this likely reflects a read error. This chain joins TRBV4-1 and TRBJ1-5; 7 bases align to TRBD1. The ends lost 4 bases at V and 3 bases at J; junction bases unmatched: 6. Germline V gene sequence: CDR1 MGHRA, CDR2 YSYEKL. CDR3 length: 15 amino acids. Here the CDR3 DNA reads TGCGCCAGCAGCCGAACAGGGGTTGACAATCAGCCCCAGCATTGT. As protein: CASSRTGVDNQPQHC.

This clonotype was detected ten times or more. This chain uses TRBV20-1 with TRBJ2-5; weak D call: TRBD2 (5 bases). This CDR3 is built from 12 residues. V was shortened by 3 bases and J by 1 base, with 6 bases between the two germline ends. Germline V gene lookup returns CDR1 DFQATT and CDR2 SNEGSKA (reference sequence). The CDR3 loop reads CSARDFQETQYF. The CDR3 nucleotides read TGCAGTGCTAGGGACTTCCAAGAGACCCAGTACTTC.

This clonotype was seen more than once but under ten times. This chain links TRBV4-1 with TRBJ2-6; D is unresolved. The germline CDR1 and CDR2 sequences are MGHRA and YSYEKL. Trimming removed 1 base from V and 0 bases from J, with 10 bases in between. CDR3 length: 17 amino acids. CDR3 loop: CASSQGGMFSGANVLTF. CDR3 nucleotides: TGCGCCAGCAGCCAAGGGGGAATGTTCTCTGGGGCCAACGTCCTGACTTTC.

Ten or more counts support this clonotype. This chain links TRBV29-1 with TRBJ1-1; D gene ambiguous. CDR1 SQVTM and CDR2 ANQGSEA come from the germline V gene. Trimming removed 2 bases from V and 1 base from J, with 8 bases in between. CDR3 length: 13 amino acids. CDR3 region: CSVERRTNTEAFF. CDR3 in DNA: TGCAGCGTTGAAAGGCGTACGAACACTGAAGCTTTCTTT.

In regard to this clonotype: This may be a read error, as it is one base from a much larger clone. The gene calls are TRBV20-1 and TRBJ1-1, with no clear D. CDR1 is DFQATT and CDR2 is SNEGSKA in the germline V gene (reference sequence). The CDR3 runs 13 residues. CDR3: CSTREGRYTEAFF. The CDR3, as DNA: TGCAGTACTAGAGAGGGCAGGTACACTGAAGCTTTCTTT.

This clonotype was seen more than once but under ten times. This chain links TRBV11-3 with TRBJ2-2; TRBD1 matches 7 bases. The CDR3 covers 15 residues. V trimming: 6 bases; J trimming: 2 bases; junction bases outside the gene matches: 6. Germline V CDR1 and CDR2: SGHNT, YENEEA. CDR3 loop: CASSPGQRNTGELFF. The CDR3 coding sequence is TGTGCCAGCAGTCCGGGACAGAGAAACACCGGGGAGCTGTTTTTT.

This clonotype was counted ten times or more. This sequence joins TRBV29-1 and TRBJ2-3; 11 bases are a match to TRBD2. The CDR3 spans 15 residues. Per the germline V gene, CDR1 is SQVTM and CDR2 is ANQGSEA. Trimming took 7 bases from V and 2 from J; bases not matched to a gene: 8. As DNA, the CDR3 is TGCAGCGGGCGCCTAGCGGGGGGCTTCACAGATACGCAGTATTTT. Translating gives CSGRLAGGFTDTQYF.

The J gene is TRBJ1-2, the V gene TRBV10-3, with TRBD1 matching over 7 bases. V shed 6 bases, J shed 14 bases, and the junction held 30 bases outside the gene matches. Germline CDR1 is ENHRY and CDR2 is SYGVKD. The CDR3 contains 18 residues. The CDR3 here is CAISAGGQSGMPNYVYTF. The CDR3 nucleotides are TGTGCCATCAGCGCCGGGGGACAGTCAGGCATGCCTAACTATGTCTATACCTTC.

This clonotype occurred once. The junction and the germline gene differ at one end; a read error may be behind it. The gene calls are TRBV6-6 and TRBJ2-1; TRBD2 is a possible D gene (5 bases). The germline CDR1 and CDR2 sequences are MNHNY and SVGAGI (reference sequence). This CDR3 has 18 amino acids. The CDR3 sequence: CASSPPPHERTSYNEQFF. CDR3 nucleotide sequence: TGTGCCAGCAGTCCTCCCCCCCACGAGCGGACCTCCTATAATGAGCAGTTCTTC.

A word on this clonotype: At one end the junction does not follow the germline gene, possibly because of a read error. The V gene is TRBV20-1, the J gene TRBJ2-7; tentatively, D is TRBD2 (6 bases). Germline V CDR1 and CDR2: DFQATT, SNEGSKA (reference sequence). The length of the CDR3 is 12 residues. CDR3 bases: TGCAGTGTTAGACTGCGGGACTACGAGCAGTACTTC. This translates into CSVRLRDYEQYF.

A note on this clonotype: The junction shows a germline mismatch at one end, possibly a read error. The chain couples TRBV11-3 to TRBJ2-1; 11 bases match TRBD2. Germline V gene sequence: CDR1 SGHNT, CDR2 YENEEA. CDR3 length: 16 amino acids. The DNA for the CDR3 is TGTACCAGCAGCGCGGGCTGGACTAGCGGGCAGGATGAGCAGTTCTTC. Protein: CTSSAGWTSGQDEQFF. Full variable domain (rest looked up from reference TRBV11-3 and TRBJ2-1): EAGVVQSPRYKIIEKKQPVAFWCNPISGHNTLYWYLQNLGQGPELLIRYENEEAVDDSQLPKDRFSAERLKGVDSTLKIQPAELGDSAVYLCTSSAGWTSGQDEQFFGPGTRLTVL.

In this sample, this clonotype turned up a few times. This could be a read error, since a much larger clone is one nucleotide away. V usage is TRBV29-1 and J usage is TRBJ2-7, with D possibly TRBD1 on 6 matching bases. Germline loops: CDR1 SQVTM, CDR2 ANQGSEA. The CDR3 extends over 15 amino acids. DNA of the CDR3: TGCAGCGTTGAAGAGTGGGGGCCGAGCTCCTACGGGCAGTACTTC. Encoded protein: CSVEEWGPSSYGQYF.

Comment on this clonotype: A much larger clone differs by one base, so this may be a read error. This sequence joins TRBV6-2 or TRBV6-3 and TRBJ1-4; D may be TRBD1 (5 bases). This CDR3 is built from 14 residues. Looked up from germline, CDR1 is MNHEY and CDR2 is SVGEGT. CDR3 sequence reads: CASSYGTFGEKLLF. DNA for the CDR3: TGTGCCAGCAGTTACGGGACCTTCGGGGAAAAACTGCTTTTT.

For this clonotype: A read error may explain this, as a much larger clone is one base away. This chain links TRBV20-1 with TRBJ2-1; 7 nucleotides align to TRBD2. The ends lost 7 bases at V and 7 bases at J; junction bases unmatched: 10. Germline values: CDR1 DFQATT, CDR2 SNEGSKA (reference sequence). The CDR3 spans 13 residues. The CDR3 bases are TGCAGTGTTAGGGGAGGGGTTTTGAATGAGCAGTTCTTC. Protein: CSVRGGVLNEQFF.

With respect to this clonotype: One end of the junction does not line up with germline, which may come from a read error. The rearrangement uses TRBV12-3 or TRBV12-4 and TRBJ2-7, with D perhaps matching TRBD1 (6 bases). This CDR3 comprises 13 residues. CDR3 region: CASSWARGYEQYF. The CDR3 nucleotides are TGTGCTAGCAGTTGGGCCAGGGGCTACGAGCAGTACTTC.

This clonotype appeared a few times. The chain combines TRBV5-8 with TRBJ2-1, with D hard to call. V shed 4 bases and J shed 0 bases, with 14 bases lying between them. This CDR3 has 16 amino acids. The germline V gene has CDR1 SGHTS and CDR2 YDEGEE. The CDR3 loop reads CASSTTLVSSYNEQFF. The CDR3 nucleotides are TGTGCCAGCAGCACGACTCTGGTGAGCTCCTACAATGAGCAGTTCTTC.